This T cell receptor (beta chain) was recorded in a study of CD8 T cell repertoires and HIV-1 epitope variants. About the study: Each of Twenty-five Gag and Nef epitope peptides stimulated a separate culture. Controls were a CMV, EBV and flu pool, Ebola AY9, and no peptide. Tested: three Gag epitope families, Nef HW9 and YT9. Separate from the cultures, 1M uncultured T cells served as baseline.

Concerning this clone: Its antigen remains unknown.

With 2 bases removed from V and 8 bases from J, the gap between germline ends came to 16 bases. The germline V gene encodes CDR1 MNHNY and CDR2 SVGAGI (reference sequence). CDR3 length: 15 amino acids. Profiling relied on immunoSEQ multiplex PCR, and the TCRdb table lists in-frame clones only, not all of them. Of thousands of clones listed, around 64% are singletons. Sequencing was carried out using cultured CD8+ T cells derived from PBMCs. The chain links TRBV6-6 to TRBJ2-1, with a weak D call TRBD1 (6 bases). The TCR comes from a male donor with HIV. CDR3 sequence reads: CASSYGGRGYDEQFF. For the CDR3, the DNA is TGTGCCAGCAGTTACGGGGGCAGGGGTTATGATGAGCAGTTCTTC.